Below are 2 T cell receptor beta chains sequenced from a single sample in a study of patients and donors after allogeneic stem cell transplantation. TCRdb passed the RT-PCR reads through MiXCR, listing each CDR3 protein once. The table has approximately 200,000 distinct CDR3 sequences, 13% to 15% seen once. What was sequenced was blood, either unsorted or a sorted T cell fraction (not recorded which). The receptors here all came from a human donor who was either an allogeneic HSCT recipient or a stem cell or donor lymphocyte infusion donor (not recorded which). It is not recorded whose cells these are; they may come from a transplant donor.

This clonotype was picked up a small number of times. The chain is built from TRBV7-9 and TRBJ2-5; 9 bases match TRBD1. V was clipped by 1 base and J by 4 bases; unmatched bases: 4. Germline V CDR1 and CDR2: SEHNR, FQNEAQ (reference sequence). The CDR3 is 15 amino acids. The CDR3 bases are TGTGCCAGCAGCTTAGGGGACAGGGACGCAGAGACCCAGTACTTC. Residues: CASSLGDRDAETQYF.

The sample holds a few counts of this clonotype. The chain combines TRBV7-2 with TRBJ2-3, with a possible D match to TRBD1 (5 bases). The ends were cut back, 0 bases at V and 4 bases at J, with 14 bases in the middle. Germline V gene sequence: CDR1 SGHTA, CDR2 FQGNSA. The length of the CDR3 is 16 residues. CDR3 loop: CASSLARSGPSDTQYF. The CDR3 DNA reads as TGTGCCAGCAGCTTAGCGAGGTCAGGGCCTTCAGATACGCAGTATTTT.